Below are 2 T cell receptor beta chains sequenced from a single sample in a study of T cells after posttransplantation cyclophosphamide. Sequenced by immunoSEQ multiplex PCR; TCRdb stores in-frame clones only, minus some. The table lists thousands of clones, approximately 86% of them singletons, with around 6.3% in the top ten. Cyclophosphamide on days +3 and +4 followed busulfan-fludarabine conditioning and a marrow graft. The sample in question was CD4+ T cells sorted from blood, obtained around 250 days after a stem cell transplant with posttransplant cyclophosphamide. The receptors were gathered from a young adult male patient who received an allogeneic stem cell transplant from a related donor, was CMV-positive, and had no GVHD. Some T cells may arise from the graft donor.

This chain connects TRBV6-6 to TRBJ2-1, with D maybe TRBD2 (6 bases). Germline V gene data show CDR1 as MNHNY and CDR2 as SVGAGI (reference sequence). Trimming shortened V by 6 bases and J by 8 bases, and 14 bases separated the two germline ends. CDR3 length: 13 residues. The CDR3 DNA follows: TGTGCCAGCAGGCTCGGGAGTCCGGATGAGCAGTTCTTC. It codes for CASRLGSPDEQFF.

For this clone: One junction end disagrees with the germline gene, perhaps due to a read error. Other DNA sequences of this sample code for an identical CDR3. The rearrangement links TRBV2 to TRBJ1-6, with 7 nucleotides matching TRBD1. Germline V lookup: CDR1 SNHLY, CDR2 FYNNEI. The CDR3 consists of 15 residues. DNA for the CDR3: TGTGCCAGAAAACAGGGGAGCTCCTATAATTCCCCCCTCCACTTT. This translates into CARKQGSSYNSPLHF.